This is a list of T cell receptor beta chains from one sample in a study of cytomegalovirus exposure and HLA in healthy donors. The table came from immunoSEQ multiplex PCR; TCRdb's copy has only in-frame clones and leaves some out. Counted here are over 150,000 clones, 75% to 90% occurring once; the ten biggest clones make up more than 0.9%. The source material was PBMCs. The receptors here all came from a girl aged 2-10 years in good health and CMV-seropositive. Both conserved end residues are part of each CDR3. D genes are given only for firm matches. The size entry is marked missing in some rows and otherwise reads once, few, many or a size class.

.	TRBV5-1	TRBJ2-7	.	CASSFMREYEQYF	TGCGCCAGCAGCTTCATGCGGGAATACGAGCAGTACTTC
.	TRBV28	TRBJ1-1	.	CASSFWGGQNTEAFF	TGTGCCAGCAGTTTCTGGGGCGGCCAGAACACTGAAGCTTTCTTT
.	TRBV7-3	TRBJ1-2	.	CASSAGRGYTF	TGTGCCAGCAGCGCGGGCAGAGGCTACACCTTC
.	TRBV9	TRBJ2-3	.	CASSVGRPGSSDTQYF	TGTGCCAGCAGCGTGGGAAGACCGGGGTCGTCAGATACGCAGTATTTT
.	TRBV29-1	TRBJ1-3	.	CSVRQASSGNTIYF	TGCAGCGTCCGACAGGCGAGCTCTGGAAACACCATATATTTT
.	TRBV28	TRBJ1-4	.	CASSSPWGGIATNEKLFF	TGTGCCAGCAGTTCACCGTGGGGGGGGATTGCAACTAATGAAAAACTGTTTTTT
.	TRBV6-6	TRBJ2-1	.	CAIRGSSDNEQFF	TGTGCCATCAGAGGGAGTTCGGACAATGAGCAGTTCTTC
.	TRBV19	TRBJ2-1	TRBD2	CASSVRTSRNEQFF	TGTGCCAGTAGTGTACGGACTAGCCGAAATGAGCAGTTCTTC
.	TRBV18	TRBJ2-1	TRBD1	CASSHKSPGQGAYNEQFF	TGTGCCAGCTCACACAAATCTCCGGGACAGGGGGCATACAATGAGCAGTTCTTC
.	TRBV5-4	TRBJ2-1	.	CASSFRRASYNEQFF	TGTGCCAGCAGCTTTAGGAGGGCCTCCTACAATGAGCAGTTCTTC
.	TRBV30	TRBJ2-7	.	CAWSVYYEQYF	TGTGCCTGGAGTGTATACTACGAGCAGTACTTC
.	TRBV5-1	TRBJ2-3	.	CASSHTDTQYF	TGCGCCAGCAGCCACACAGATACGCAGTATTTT
.	TRBV29-1	TRBJ2-5	.	CSVEPGTAGSETQYF	TGCAGCGTTGAGCCGGGCACCGCAGGGTCAGAGACCCAGTACTTC
.	TRBV20-1	TRBJ2-7	.	CSASPQYEQYF	TGCAGTGCTAGTCCCCAATACGAGCAGTACTTC
.	TRBV12-2	TRBJ1-4	.	CASRPLEGATNEKLFF	TGTGCAAGTCGCCCTCTGGAGGGCGCAACTAATGAAAAACTGTTTTTT
.	TRBV25-1	TRBJ2-4	.	CASSEYEPQGYGNIQYF	TGTGCCAGCAGTGAATATGAGCCTCAGGGTTATGGAAACATTCAGTACTTC
.	TRBV29-1	TRBJ2-1	.	CSVAEAAIYNEQFF	TGCAGCGTTGCAGAAGCGGCGATATACAATGAGCAGTTCTTC
.	TRBV30	TRBJ2-3	.	CAWSQIDWRTHTDTQYF	TGTGCCTGGAGTCAGATTGATTGGCGGACACACACAGATACGCAGTATTTT
.	TRBV11-2	TRBJ2-2	TRBD2	CASSRGLAGEGGELFF	TGTGCCAGCAGTCGCGGACTAGCGGGAGAGGGCGGGGAGCTGTTTTTT
.	TRBV10-3	TRBJ2-3	TRBD2	CAISPRASGSTDTQYF	TGTGCCATCAGTCCCCGGGCTAGCGGAAGCACAGATACGCAGTATTTT
.	TRBV6-6	TRBJ1-1	.	CASSYEHEAFF	TGTGCCAGCAGTTACGAACACGAAGCTTTCTTT
.	TRBV2	TRBJ1-2	TRBD1	CASSAGQGYGYTF	TGTGCCAGCAGTGCGGGACAGGGCTATGGCTACACCTTC
.	TRBV19	TRBJ1-1	.	CASKLATEAFF	TGTGCCAGTAAATTAGCCACTGAAGCTTTCTTT
once	TRBV4-1	TRBJ2-4	.	CASSQGFGIQYF	TGCGCCAGCAGCCAAGGTTTCGGCATTCAGTACTTC
.	TRBV13	TRBJ2-7	.	CASSLQSGAPYEQYF	TGTGCCAGCAGCTTACAGTCGGGAGCTCCCTACGAGCAGTACTTC
.	TRBV27	TRBJ1-5	.	CASSPPGQPQHF	TGTGCCAGCAGTCCGCCGGGTCAGCCCCAGCATTTT
.	TRBV14	TRBJ1-1	.	CASSLHNRANTEAFF	TGTGCCAGCAGCTTGCATAACAGGGCGAACACTGAAGCTTTCTTT
.	TRBV10-1	TRBJ2-3	.	CASQGGDTDTQYF	TGCGCCAGCCAAGGCGGGGACACAGATACGCAGTATTTT
.	TRBV7-8	TRBJ1-2	TRBD1	CASSPRDRVRGYTF	TGTGCCAGCAGCCCCAGGGACAGGGTGAGAGGCTACACCTTC
.	TRBV7-3	TRBJ2-5	.	CASSLTGSRVETQYF	TGTGCCAGCAGTTTGACAGGAAGCAGGGTGGAGACCCAGTACTTC
.	TRBV6-6	TRBJ2-7	TRBD1	CASSHHRDRGSGEQYF	TGTGCCAGCAGTCATCACCGGGACAGGGGATCCGGCGAGCAGTACTTC
.	TRBV5-1	TRBJ2-3	TRBD2	CASSRGTSYGTDTQYF	TGCGCCAGCAGTCGGGGGACTAGCTATGGTACAGATACGCAGTATTTT
.	TRBV5-8	TRBJ1-2	.	CASSLVARERGYTF	TGTGCCAGCAGCTTGGTGGCCAGGGAAAGAGGCTACACCTTC
.	TRBV30	TRBJ1-6	.	CAWSVGKGLGNSPLHF	TGTGCCTGGAGTGTAGGAAAGGGGTTGGGAAATTCACCCCTCCACTTT
.	TRBV6-6	TRBJ1-5	.	CASGGGVGNQPQHF	TGTGCCAGCGGCGGGGGCGTGGGCAATCAGCCCCAGCATTTT
few	TRBV7-9	TRBJ2-7	TRBD2	CSSSLWEWTSGTSPYEQYF	TGTTCCAGCAGCTTATGGGAGTGGACTAGCGGGACCTCCCCCTACGAGCAGTACTTC
many	TRBV12-5	TRBJ1-1	.	CASGLGGGNTEAFF	TGTGCTAGTGGGCTAGGGGGGGGGAACACTGAAGCTTTCTTT
.	TRBV15	TRBJ2-3	.	CATSSHGQYTDTQYF	TGTGCCACCAGCAGCCACGGACAGTACACAGATACGCAGTATTTT
.	TRBV6-5	TRBJ1-1	.	CASSSGQGGTEAFF	TGTGCCAGCAGTTCAGGGCAGGGAGGCACTGAAGCTTTCTTT
.	TRBV28	TRBJ1-1	.	CASSPLRTENTEAFF	TGTGCCAGCAGTCCACTGAGGACAGAGAACACTGAAGCTTTCTTT
few	TRBV6-6	TRBJ2-1	.	CASRKGGSYNEQFF	TGTGCCAGCAGGAAGGGGGGGAGCTACAATGAGCAGTTCTTC
few	TRBV6-6	TRBJ1-3	.	CASSYSGLTSGNTIYF	TGTGCCAGCAGTTACTCGGGACTCACCTCTGGAAACACCATATATTTT
once	TRBV4-1	TRBJ2-1	TRBD2	CASSQDFRRLAGGIAYNEQFF	TGCGCCAGCAGCCAAGATTTTAGGAGGCTAGCGGGAGGGATCGCCTACAATGAGCAGTTCTTC
.	TRBV7-9	TRBJ2-4	TRBD2	CASRPGTSGTPRVENIQYF	TGTGCCAGCAGACCCGGGACTAGCGGAACCCCACGGGTGGAAAACATTCAGTACTTC
.	TRBV27	TRBJ2-7	TRBD1	CASSLTGVYEQYF	TGTGCCAGCAGTTTAACAGGGGTCTACGAGCAGTACTTC
.	TRBV19	TRBJ2-5	TRBD2	CASRSGGAETQYF	TGTGCCAGTCGCTCGGGAGGGGCAGAGACCCAGTACTTC
few	TRBV7-9	TRBJ1-3	.	CASSPSNGDTIYF	TGTGCCAGCAGCCCATCGAACGGAGACACCATATATTTT
.	TRBV19	TRBJ2-7	TRBD2	CASSLGTSGNYEQYF	TGTGCCAGTAGCCTGGGGACTAGCGGGAACTACGAGCAGTACTTC
few	TRBV28	TRBJ1-3	TRBD1	CASSSLRTDRGGGNTIYF	TGTGCCAGCAGTTCCCTCCGTACGGACAGGGGAGGTGGAAACACCATATATTTT
once	TRBV5-1	TRBJ2-3	TRBD2	CASSFSGRDQYF	TGCGCCAGCAGCTTTAGCGGGAGGGACCAGTATTTT
few	TRBV12-5	TRBJ1-2	TRBD1	CASGLVPPDLDRESYGYTF	TGTGCTAGTGGTTTGGTACCCCCAGACCTCGACAGGGAATCCTATGGCTACACCTTC
.	TRBV9	TRBJ1-4	.	CASSVEKGGAGEKLFF	TGTGCCAGCAGCGTAGAGAAGGGGGGGGCAGGTGAAAAACTGTTTTTT
.	TRBV6-4	TRBJ2-1	TRBD2	CASSVPGLAGVGEQFF	TGTGCCAGCAGTGTTCCGGGACTAGCGGGAGTGGGGGAGCAGTTCTTC